The text below deals with one T cell receptor (beta chain). The data originate from a study of blood T cell repertoires in COVID-19. Methods used by the authors: Estimates of nucleated cell counts were drawn from the amplification of reference gene primers. Clones were read by immunoSEQ multiplex PCR, and TCRdb kept only the in-frame ones, dropping some. V and J calls and clone size come straight from that table; D and trimming were deduced from the DNA. The sample consists of around 140,000 clones, roughly 85% of them appearing once. With V trimmed by 5 bases and J by 0 bases, 8 bases remained unmatched. Germline loops: CDR1 SGHAT, CDR2 FQDESV (reference sequence). There are 16 residues in the CDR3.

The sequenced sample was PBMCs or T cells enriched from blood (not recorded which). The J gene is TRBJ1-1, the V gene TRBV11-1; 8 bases are a match to TRBD1. The receptor comes from a woman aged 45-65 years who had recovered from COVID-19. CDR3 coding DNA: TGTGCCAGCAGCGTCTACAGGGGGGAGGTGAACACTGAAGCTTTCTTT. Its protein product is CASSVYRGEVNTEAFF.